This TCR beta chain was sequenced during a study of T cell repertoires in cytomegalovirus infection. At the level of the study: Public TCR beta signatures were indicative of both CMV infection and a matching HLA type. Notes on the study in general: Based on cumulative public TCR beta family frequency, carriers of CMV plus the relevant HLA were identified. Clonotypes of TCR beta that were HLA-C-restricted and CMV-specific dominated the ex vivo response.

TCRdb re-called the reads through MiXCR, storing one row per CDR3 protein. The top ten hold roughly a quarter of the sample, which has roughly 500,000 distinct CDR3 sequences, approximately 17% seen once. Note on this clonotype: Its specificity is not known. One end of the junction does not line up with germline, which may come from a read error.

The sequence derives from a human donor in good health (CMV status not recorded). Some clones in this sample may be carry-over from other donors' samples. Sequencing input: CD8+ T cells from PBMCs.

CDR3 region: CASSSYLVGSSPGSSRTDMQYF. The CDR3 DNA is TGTGCCAGCAGTTCGTATCTGGTTGGGTCATCCCCGGGGTCTTCTAGAACAGATATGCAGTATTTT. The chain recombines TRBV28 with TRBJ2-3, with D perhaps TRBD2 (5 bases). The CDR3 contains 22 residues. CDR1 and CDR2 (germline): MDHEN, SYDVKM.